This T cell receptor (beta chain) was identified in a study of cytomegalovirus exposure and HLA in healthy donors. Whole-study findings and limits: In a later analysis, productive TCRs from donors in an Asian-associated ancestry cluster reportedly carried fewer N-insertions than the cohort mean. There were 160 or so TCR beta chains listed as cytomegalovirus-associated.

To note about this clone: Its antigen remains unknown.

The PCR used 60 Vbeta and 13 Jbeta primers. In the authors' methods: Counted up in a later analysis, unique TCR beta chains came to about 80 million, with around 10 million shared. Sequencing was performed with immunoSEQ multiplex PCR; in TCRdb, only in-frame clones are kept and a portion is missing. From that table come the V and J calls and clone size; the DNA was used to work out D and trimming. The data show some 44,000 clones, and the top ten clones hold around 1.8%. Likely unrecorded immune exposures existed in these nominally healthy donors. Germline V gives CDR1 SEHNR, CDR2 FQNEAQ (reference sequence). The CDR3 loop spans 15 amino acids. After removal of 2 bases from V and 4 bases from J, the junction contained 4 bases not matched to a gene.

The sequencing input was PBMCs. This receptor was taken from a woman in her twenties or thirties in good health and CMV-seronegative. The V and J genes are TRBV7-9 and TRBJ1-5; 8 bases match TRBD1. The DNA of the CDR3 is TGTGCCAGCAGCTTATACGGACAGGGTAATCAGCCCCAGCATTTT. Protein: CASSLYGQGNQPQHF.